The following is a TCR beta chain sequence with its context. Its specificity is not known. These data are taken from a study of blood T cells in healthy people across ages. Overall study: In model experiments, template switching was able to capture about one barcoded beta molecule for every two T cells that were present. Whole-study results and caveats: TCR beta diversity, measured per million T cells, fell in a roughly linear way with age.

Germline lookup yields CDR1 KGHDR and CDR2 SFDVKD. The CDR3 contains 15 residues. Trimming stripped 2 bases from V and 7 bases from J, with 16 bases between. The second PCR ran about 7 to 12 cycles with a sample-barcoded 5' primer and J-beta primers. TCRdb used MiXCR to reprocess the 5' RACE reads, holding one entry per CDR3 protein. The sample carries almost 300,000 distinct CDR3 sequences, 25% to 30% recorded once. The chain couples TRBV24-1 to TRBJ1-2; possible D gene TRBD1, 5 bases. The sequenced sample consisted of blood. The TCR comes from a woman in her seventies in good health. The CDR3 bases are TGTGCCACCAGTGATTATGAGGGGCTCGAGAGTGGCTACACCTTC. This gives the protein CATSDYEGLESGYTF.